This entry describes one T cell receptor beta chain. TCRdb reprocessed the 5' RACE reads; each CDR3 protein has one entry and no DNA is given. In all, the sample yields over 150,000 distinct CDR3 sequences. The source of the sample is a study of T cells expressing NK-cell markers. The specimen sequenced was blood T cells: a sorted CD56 or NKG2C T cell subset, CD4+ or CD8+ T cells, or bulk PBMC T cells (not recorded which). The origin of this receptor is a woman in her fifties or sixties in good health.

CDR3 amino acids: CASSEVGDFATNEKLFF. This chain joins TRBV6-1 and TRBJ1-4. This CDR3 is 17 amino acids long. CDR1 and CDR2 (germline): MNHNS, SASEGT.